The subject of this entry is one TCR beta chain. In its sample, this clone was seen a few times. No antigen is known for it. One base away there is no much larger clone; base qualities are not given. This sample was taken from a study of shared clonotypes between healthy human individuals (dated by TCRdb to 2020 to 2021). With respect to the entire study: A few men and a couple of women, aged 18 to 49 years, made up the cohort. Blood TCR repertoires of roughly 5 healthy adults were deeply sequenced to estimate repertoire size and the extent of clonotype sharing between individuals. Different laboratories and diverse techniques were used to prepare libraries and sequence TCR repertoires, to increase sequencing depth and limit assay-specific biases. Per donor, leukapheresis produced somewhere between about 0.94 and 9 billion PBMCs.

Beyond this particular receptor, the publication reports: Based on pairwise subsampling, the degree of clonotype sharing among donors was expected to be affected by sequencing depth. Sampling was limited to blood, and TCR repertoires in tissue likely differ from TCR repertoires in blood. Because the study included a small number of donors, the genetic and exposure-history diversity represented was limited.

TCR CDR3 regions were amplified from genomic DNA by multiplex PCR using the deep immunoSEQ assay. Genomic DNA extracted from each cell subset was distributed evenly over all wells of several immunoSEQ 96-well plates, and each plate served as one replicate. Each replicate PCR for unsorted PBMC received roughly 290 ng genomic DNA, equal to 25,000 to 30,000 T cell genomes. Ten immunoSEQ deep assay plates were used to sequence unsorted PBMC genomic DNA. Purified libraries were measured with a Qubit 3.0 fluorometer, size-checked on a Bioanalyzer 2100, and measured again with the KAPA Library Quantification kit. Each immunoSEQ 96-well plate was sequenced on its own single-read 150-cycle Illumina NextSeq 550 flow cell. From the authors' description of their analysis: Because the immunoSEQ output held only junctional sequences and lacked quality scores, the filtering could not match the filtering applied to full-length reads. To assign V/J genes and CDR3, sequences were annotated using PyIR, a Python wrapper for IgBLAST v1.9, with IMGT germline references. Reads were filtered out if the reads had weak V/J assignments (E-value above 1e-6), no CDR3, stop codons, out-of-frame junctions, or ambiguous translated residues. V3J clonotypes were defined as sequences sharing the same inferred V gene, J gene, and CDR3 amino acid sequence. Percentage overlap between repertoires was calculated by dividing the number of shared unique clonotypes by the size of the smaller repertoire. Richness of each repertoire was evaluated using RTK rarefaction, the Chao1 estimator, and Recon v2.1 estimates of unobserved clonotypes. TCRdb took this table from immuneACCESS and kept in-frame rearrangements with V and J called. Such tables lack part of the clones; where checked against another copy, unresolved V genes explain under half of the gap, and the rest is unexplained. V and J calls and clone size are as listed in that table; D and trimming were resolved from the DNA. This sample is represented by fewer than 500,000 clones; about three quarters of them were singletons. Of the sample, around 13% falls within the top ten clones.

The CDR3 goes from the cysteine to the phenylalanine over 11 residues. Only the CDR3 DNA is retained, 33 bases long and in frame from the first base. V is shortened by 3 bases, J by 4 bases, and the region joining them spans 6 bases. Taken from the germline V gene (reference sequence), the CDR1 and CDR2 loops are DFQATT and SNEGSKA. The donors were healthy, HIV-negative adults with no recently reported acute infections or vaccinations. All donors were Caucasian adults living in Nashville, Tennessee, USA. For unsorted samples, 100 million or so PBMCs were counted, and genomic DNA was extracted using the QIAamp DNA Blood Mini kit. Blood was obtained by leukapheresis, after which PBMCs were separated by Ficoll-Histopaque density gradient centrifugation and cryopreserved in liquid nitrogen vapor phase.

The source material was PBMCs. In this chain, TRBV20-1 is recombined with TRBJ1-2; the D gene cannot be resolved reliably. The sequence came from a woman aged 40 to 49 in good health. Some clones in this sample may be carry-over from other donors' samples. The DNA sequence reads TGCAGTGCTAGTTCCGTCTATGGCTACACCTTC. This sequence encodes CSASSVYGYTF.